These 9 T cell receptor beta chains originate from one sample sequenced in a study of blood T cell repertoires in COVID-19. Clones were sequenced by immunoSEQ multiplex PCR, and TCRdb holds only the in-frame ones, with some missing. The sample shows around 200,000 clones, approximately 80% of them seen only once. The sequenced sample was peripheral blood. These TCRs come from a human donor in a cohort sampled during active COVID-19.

V and J are TRBV19 and TRBJ1-5; the match to TRBD1 covers 8 bases. CDR3 length: 14 residues. CDR1 is LNHDA, CDR2 SQIVND, per germline (reference sequence). V lost 5 bases to trimming and J lost 5 bases; unmatched junction nucleotides: 5. CDR3 DNA sequence: TGTGCCAGTAGTGCGACAGGGGAATATCAGCCCCAGCATTTT. This codes for CASSATGEYQPQHF.

The rearrangement uses TRBV11-2 and TRBJ1-2; possibly TRBD1 for D (5 bases). This CDR3 region has 15 residues. Germline V gene lookup returns CDR1 SGHAT and CDR2 FQNNGV. V shed 5 bases and J shed 4 bases, with 17 bases lying between them. CDR3 sequence: CASSLDRSLVYGYTF. The CDR3 DNA sequence: TGTGCCAGCAGCCTCGACAGATCCCTAGTCTATGGCTACACCTTC.

V is TRBV12-5 and J is TRBJ1-2; 7 bases line up with TRBD1. With 2 bases clipped from V and 4 bases from J, the junction kept 7 bases outside the gene matches. This CDR3 comprises 15 residues. CDR1 is LGHNT and CDR2 is FRNRAP in the germline V gene. The CDR3 protein is CASGLTPTGFYGYTF. The CDR3 nucleotides are TGTGCTAGTGGTTTGACCCCGACAGGGTTCTATGGCTACACCTTC.

This chain connects TRBV15 to TRBJ2-7; 12 bases map to TRBD2. Trimming took 5 bases from V and 7 from J; bases not matched to a gene: 15. Germline values: CDR1 LNHNV, CDR2 YYDKDF (reference sequence). The CDR3 runs to 17 residues. CDR3 region: CATSYRQLAGGYMEQYF. The CDR3 bases are TGTGCCACCAGCTACCGTCAACTAGCGGGGGGATATATGGAGCAGTACTTC.

The CDR3 sequence: CASSQGWGLANEQYF. DNA of the CDR3: TGTGCCAGCAGCCAAGGTTGGGGACTAGCCAACGAGCAGTACTTC. The rearrangement links TRBV3-1 (or the pseudogene TRBV3-2) to TRBJ2-7; 9 bases line up with TRBD2. J lost 5 bases, V lost 1 base, and 6 bases had no gene match. Germline assignment: CDR1 LGHDT and CDR2 YNNKEL (reference sequence). CDR3 length: 15 amino acids.

The chain employs TRBV12-1 and TRBJ1-2; the table's D call, TRBD1, has no DNA check behind it. TRBV12-1 is a pseudogene locus. The CDR3 loop spans 14 amino acids. This chain's CDR3 is CASSFHRGTYGYTF. The DNA for the CDR3 is TGTGCCAGCAGCTTTCACAGGGGGACCTATGGCTACACCTTC.

The chain couples TRBV5-1 to TRBJ1-1, with D unresolved. CDR3 length equals 12 residues. Trimming shortened V by 3 bases and J by 6 bases, and 9 bases separated the two germline ends. The germline CDR1 and CDR2 sequences are SGHRS and YFSETQ. The CDR3 protein is CASSWEGPEAFF. CDR3 DNA sequence: TGCGCCAGCAGCTGGGAGGGTCCTGAAGCTTTCTTT. Full variable domain (remainder filled in from reference TRBV5-1 and TRBJ1-1): KAGVTQTPRYLIKTRGQQVTLSCSPISGHRSVSWYQQTPGQGLQFLFEYFSETQRNKGNFPGRFSGRQFSNSRSEMNVSTLELGDSALYLCASSWEGPEAFFGQGTRLTVV.

The chain links TRBV7-9 to TRBJ1-2, with D unclear. Trimming shortened V by 8 bases and J by 8 bases, and 21 bases separated the two germline ends. The CDR3 loop spans 14 amino acids. The germline V gene encodes CDR1 SEHNR and CDR2 FQNEAQ (reference sequence). The CDR3 nucleotides read TGTGCCAGCTCTTGGGAGACCGTCCGTAGAGGCTACACCTTC. Residues: CASSWETVRRGYTF.

The chain joins TRBV15 to TRBJ2-1, with 10 bases identical to TRBD2. The CDR3 is 16 residues long. Per the germline V gene, CDR1 is LNHNV and CDR2 is YYDKDF (reference sequence). J was trimmed by 5 bases and V by 3 bases; bases with no gene match: 7. This CDR3 reads CATSRASGLANNEQFF. CDR3 DNA: TGTGCCACCAGCAGGGCTTCGGGACTAGCGAACAATGAGCAGTTCTTC.